This record looks at one T cell receptor beta chain sequence and its context. This sample was included in a study of T cell changes during pregnancy in multiple sclerosis. CDR3 length: 17 amino acids. V was pared by 5 bases and J by 3 bases, with 14 bases of the junction left unmatched. CDR1 and CDR2 (germline): SEHNR, FQNEAQ (reference sequence). Sequenced by immunoSEQ multiplex PCR; TCRdb stores in-frame clones only, minus some. Here the sample spans roughly 46,000 clones, about 94% being singletons. V gene TRBV7-9 combines with J gene TRBJ1-1; TRBD1 agrees at 8 bases. The sequence came from a female donor with multiple sclerosis, enrolled in a pregnancy study. The material sequenced was CD8+ T cells from peripheral blood mononuclear cells, taken after pregnancy. The CDR3, as DNA: TGTGCCAGCAGCCACAAACAGGGGGAGGTAGGGGACACTGAAGCTTTCTTT. Translation gives CASSHKQGEVGDTEAFF.